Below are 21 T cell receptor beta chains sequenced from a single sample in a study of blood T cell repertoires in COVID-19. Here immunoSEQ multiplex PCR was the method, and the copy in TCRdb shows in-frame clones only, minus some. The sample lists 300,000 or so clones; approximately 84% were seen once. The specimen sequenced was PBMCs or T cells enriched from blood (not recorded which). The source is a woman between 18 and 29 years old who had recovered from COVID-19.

This CDR3 reads CASSLAPSIHEQFF. CDR3 bases: TGTGCCAGCAGCTTAGCGCCTAGCATTCATGAGCAGTTCTTC. This chain links TRBV7-2 with TRBJ2-1; tentative D call: TRBD2 (5 bases). V lost 0 bases to trimming and J lost 8 bases, with 11 bases between them. This CDR3 has 14 amino acids. In germline, CDR1 is SGHTA, CDR2 FQGNSA.

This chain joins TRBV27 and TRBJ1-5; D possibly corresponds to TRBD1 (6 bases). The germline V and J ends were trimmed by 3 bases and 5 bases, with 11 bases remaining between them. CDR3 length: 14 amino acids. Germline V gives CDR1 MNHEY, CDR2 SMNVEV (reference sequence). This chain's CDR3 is CASSFGGSHQPQHF. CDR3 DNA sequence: TGTGCCAGCAGTTTTGGGGGCTCCCATCAGCCCCAGCATTTT.

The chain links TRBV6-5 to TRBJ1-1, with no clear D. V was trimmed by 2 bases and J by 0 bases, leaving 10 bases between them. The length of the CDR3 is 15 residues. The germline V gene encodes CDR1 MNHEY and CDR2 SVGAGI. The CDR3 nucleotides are TGTGCCAGCAGTTACGACGCGGAGATGAACACTGAAGCTTTCTTT. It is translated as CASSYDAEMNTEAFF.

The CDR3 bases are TGTGCCATCAATCTTAGCGGGGGCCTCAATGAGCAGTTCTTC. Its translation is CAINLSGGLNEQFF. This rearrangement joins TRBV10-3 to TRBJ2-1; 9 bases fit TRBD2. This CDR3 comprises 14 residues. The V gene's germline CDR1 is ENHRY and CDR2 SYGVKD. Losses at the gene ends were 7 bases for V and 6 bases for J; bases not matched to a gene: 7.

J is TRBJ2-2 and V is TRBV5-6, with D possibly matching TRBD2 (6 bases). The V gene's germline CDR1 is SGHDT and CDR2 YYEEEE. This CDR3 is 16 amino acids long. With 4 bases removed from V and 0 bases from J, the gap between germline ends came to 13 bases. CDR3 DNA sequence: TGTGCCAGCAGCGCGGGACCGTCGGCGAACACCGGGGAGCTGTTTTTT. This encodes CASSAGPSANTGELFF.

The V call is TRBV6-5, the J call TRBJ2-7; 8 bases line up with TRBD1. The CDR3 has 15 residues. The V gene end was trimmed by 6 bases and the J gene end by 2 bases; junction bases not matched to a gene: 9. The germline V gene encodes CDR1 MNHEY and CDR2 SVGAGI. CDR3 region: CASSNLARGPYEQYF. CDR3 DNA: TGTGCCAGCAGCAATCTGGCCAGGGGGCCCTACGAGCAGTACTTC.

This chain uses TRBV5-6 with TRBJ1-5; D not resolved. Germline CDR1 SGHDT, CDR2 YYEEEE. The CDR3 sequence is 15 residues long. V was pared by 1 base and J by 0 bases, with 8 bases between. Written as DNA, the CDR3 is TGTGCCAGCAGCTTGTACGGACTTAGCAATCAGCCCCAGCATTTT. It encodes CASSLYGLSNQPQHF. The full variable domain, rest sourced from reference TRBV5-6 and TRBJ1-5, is DAGVTQSPTHLIKTRGQQVTLRCSPKSGHDTVSWYQQALGQGPQFIFQYYEEEERQRGNFPDRFSGHQFPNYSSELNVNALLLGDSALYLCASSLYGLSNQPQHFGDGTRLSIL.

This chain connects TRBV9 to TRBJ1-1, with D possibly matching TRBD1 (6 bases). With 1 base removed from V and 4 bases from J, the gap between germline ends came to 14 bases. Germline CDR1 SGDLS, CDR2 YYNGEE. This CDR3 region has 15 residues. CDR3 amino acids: CASSVSPDSFTEAFF. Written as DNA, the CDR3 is TGTGCCAGCAGCGTAAGCCCGGACAGTTTCACTGAAGCTTTCTTT.

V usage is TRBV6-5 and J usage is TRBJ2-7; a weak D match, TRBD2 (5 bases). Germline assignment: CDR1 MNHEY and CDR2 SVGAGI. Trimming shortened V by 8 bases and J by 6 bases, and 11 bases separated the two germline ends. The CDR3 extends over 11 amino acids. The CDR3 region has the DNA TGTGCCAGCTCGCGCCGGGGCGAGCAGTACTTC. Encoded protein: CASSRRGEQYF.

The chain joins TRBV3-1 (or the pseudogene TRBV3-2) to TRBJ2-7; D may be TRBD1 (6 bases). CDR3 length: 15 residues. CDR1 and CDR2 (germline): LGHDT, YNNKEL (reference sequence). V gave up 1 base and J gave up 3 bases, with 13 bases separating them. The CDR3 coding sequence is TGTGCCAGCAGCCAAGGGACAGCCATACTCTACGAGCAGTACTTC. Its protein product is CASSQGTAILYEQYF.

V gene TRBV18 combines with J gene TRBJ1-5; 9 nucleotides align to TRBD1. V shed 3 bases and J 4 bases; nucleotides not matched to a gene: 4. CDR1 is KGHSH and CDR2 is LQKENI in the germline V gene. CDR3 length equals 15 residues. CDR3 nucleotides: TGTGCCAGCTCACCCCTCGACAGGGGGAATCAGCCCCAGCATTTT. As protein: CASSPLDRGNQPQHF.

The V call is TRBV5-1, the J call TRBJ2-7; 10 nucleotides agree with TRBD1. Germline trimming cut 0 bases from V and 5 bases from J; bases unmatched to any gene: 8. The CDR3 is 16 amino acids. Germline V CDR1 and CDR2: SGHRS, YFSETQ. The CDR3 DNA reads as TGCGCCAGCAGCTTGGCCTTGACAGGGGGCATCGACGAGCAGTACTTC. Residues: CASSLALTGGIDEQYF.

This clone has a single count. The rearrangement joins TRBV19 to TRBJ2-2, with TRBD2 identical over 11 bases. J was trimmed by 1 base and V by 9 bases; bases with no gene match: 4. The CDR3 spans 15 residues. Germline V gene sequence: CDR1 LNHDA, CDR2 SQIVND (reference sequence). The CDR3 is CASEGTSGNTGELFF. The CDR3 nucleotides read TGTGCCAGCGAAGGGACTAGCGGGAACACCGGGGAGCTGTTTTTT.

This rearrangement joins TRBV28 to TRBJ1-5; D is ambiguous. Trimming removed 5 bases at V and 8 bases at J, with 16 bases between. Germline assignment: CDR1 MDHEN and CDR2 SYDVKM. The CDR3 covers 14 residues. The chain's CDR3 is CASSAPEKIKPQHF. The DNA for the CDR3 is TGTGCCAGCAGTGCCCCGGAGAAGATCAAGCCCCAGCATTTT.

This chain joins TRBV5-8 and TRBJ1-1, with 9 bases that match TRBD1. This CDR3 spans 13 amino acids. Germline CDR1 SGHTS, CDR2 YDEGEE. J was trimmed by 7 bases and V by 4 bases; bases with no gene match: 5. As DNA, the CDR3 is TGTGCCAGCAGCAGGACAGGGGTAGGTGAAGCTTTCTTT. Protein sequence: CASSRTGVGEAFF.

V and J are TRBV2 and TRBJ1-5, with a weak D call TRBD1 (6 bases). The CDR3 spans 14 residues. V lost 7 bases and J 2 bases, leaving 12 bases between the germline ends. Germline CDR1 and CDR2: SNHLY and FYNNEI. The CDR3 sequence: CASTRGEGNQPQHF. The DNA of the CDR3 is TGTGCCAGCACCAGGGGTGAGGGCAATCAGCCCCAGCATTTT.

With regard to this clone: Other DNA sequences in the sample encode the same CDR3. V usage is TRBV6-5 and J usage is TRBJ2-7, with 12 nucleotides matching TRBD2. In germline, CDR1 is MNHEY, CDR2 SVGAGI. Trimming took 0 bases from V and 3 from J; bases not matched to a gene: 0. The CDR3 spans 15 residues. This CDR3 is CASSYSTSGSYEQYF. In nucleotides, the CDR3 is TGTGCCAGCAGTTACTCGACTAGCGGGAGCTACGAGCAGTACTTC.

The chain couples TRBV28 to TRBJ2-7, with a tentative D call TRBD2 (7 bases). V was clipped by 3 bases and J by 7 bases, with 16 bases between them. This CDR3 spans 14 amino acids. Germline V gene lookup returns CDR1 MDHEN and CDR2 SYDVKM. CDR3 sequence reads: CASSFRGARFEQYF. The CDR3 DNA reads TGTGCCAGCAGTTTCCGGGGGGCCCGATTTGAGCAGTACTTC.

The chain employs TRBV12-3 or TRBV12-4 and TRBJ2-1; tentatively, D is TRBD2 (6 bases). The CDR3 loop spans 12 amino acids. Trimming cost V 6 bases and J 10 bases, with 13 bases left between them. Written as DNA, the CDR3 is TGTGCCAGCAGGGTCGGCGCGGGGGAGCAGTTCTTC. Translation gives CASRVGAGEQFF.

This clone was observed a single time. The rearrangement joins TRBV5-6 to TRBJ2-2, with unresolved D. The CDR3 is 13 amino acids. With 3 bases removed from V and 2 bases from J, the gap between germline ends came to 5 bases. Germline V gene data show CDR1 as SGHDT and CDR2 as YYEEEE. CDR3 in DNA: TGTGCCAGCAGCTACTCTAACACCGGGGAGCTGTTTTTT. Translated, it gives CASSYSNTGELFF. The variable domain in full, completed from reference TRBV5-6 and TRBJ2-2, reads DAGVTQSPTHLIKTRGQQVTLRCSPKSGHDTVSWYQQALGQGPQFIFQYYEEEERQRGNFPDRFSGHQFPNYSSELNVNALLLGDSALYLCASSYSNTGELFFGEGSRLTVL.

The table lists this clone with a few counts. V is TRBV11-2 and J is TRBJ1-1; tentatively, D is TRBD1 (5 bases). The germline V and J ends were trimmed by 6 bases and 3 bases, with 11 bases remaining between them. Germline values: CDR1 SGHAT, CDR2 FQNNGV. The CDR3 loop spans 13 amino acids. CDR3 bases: TGTGCCAGCAGACAGGCTCAGGACACTGAAGCTTTCTTT. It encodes CASRQAQDTEAFF.